Each of the 24 T cell receptor beta chains below was sequenced from the same sample in a study of blood T cells in healthy people across ages. Combining a sample-barcoded 5' primer with a J-beta primer mix, a second PCR ran for about 7 to 11 cycles. Via MiXCR, TCRdb re-called the 5' RACE reads, giving one row per CDR3 protein. The data contain roughly 1.9 million distinct CDR3 sequences, more than 35% of them seen just once; the ten biggest clones take up more than 20%. Input material: blood. The receptors were gathered from a human donor in good health.

This clonotype was found a few times. J is TRBJ2-7 and V is TRBV20-1; the D gene is possibly TRBD2 (6 bases). Germline loops: CDR1 DFQATT, CDR2 SNEGSKA (reference sequence). V lost 3 bases and J 2 bases, leaving 23 bases between the germline ends. The CDR3 contains 17 residues. CDR3 protein: CSARPPGSLARPYEQYF. In DNA form, the CDR3 reads TGCAGTGCTAGGCCACCAGGGTCACTAGCCAGGCCCTACGAGCAGTACTTC.

The genes are TRBV7-2 and TRBJ2-1; 9 bases align to TRBD1. Germline lookup yields CDR1 SGHTA and CDR2 FQGNSA. There are 17 residues in the CDR3. V lost 4 bases and J lost 5; bases outside the gene matches: 12. The CDR3 sequence: CASSYGGPGQGDNEQFF. The CDR3 DNA sequence: TGTGCCAGCAGCTACGGGGGACCGGGACAGGGTGACAATGAGCAGTTCTTC.

This CDR3 reads CASSSGAGVPYEQYF. The CDR3 nucleotides read TGTGCCAGCAGTTCTGGGGCGGGGGTCCCCTACGAGCAGTACTTC. The chain links TRBV6-5 to TRBJ2-7; 7 nucleotides agree with TRBD2. From germline, CDR1 is MNHEY and CDR2 SVGAGI. The CDR3 is 15 residues long. Unmatched junction bases numbered 8, after V lost 4 bases and J lost 2 bases.

Note on this clonotype: This clone may be a read error of a much larger clone one base away. V gene TRBV12-3 or TRBV12-4 combines with J gene TRBJ2-3; 10 bases map to TRBD1. This CDR3 has 15 amino acids. CDR3 in DNA: TGTGCCAGCAGTTGGGGACAGGGGAGCACAGATGCGCAGTATTTT. Amino acid sequence: CASSWGQGSTDAQYF.

The rearrangement links TRBV6-2 or TRBV6-3 to TRBJ2-1; 10 positions agree with TRBD2. Germline trimming cut 6 bases from V and 7 bases from J; bases unmatched to any gene: 15. CDR1 is MNHEY and CDR2 is SVGEGT in the germline V gene. This CDR3 has 17 amino acids. The CDR3 coding sequence is TGTGCCAGCAGCCGCCCCTGGGTGGGACTAGCGAGGAATGAGCAGTTCTTC. Translation: CASSRPWVGLARNEQFF.

This clonotype was seen only a few times. The V call is TRBV27, the J call TRBJ2-7; no firm D call. Trimming pared 1 base from V and 8 bases from J, leaving 9 bases between. Germline CDR1 reads MNHEY; CDR2 reads SMNVEV (reference sequence). This CDR3 region has 12 residues. CDR3 nucleotides: TGTGCCAGCAGTTTATATGGGCGCAAGCAGTACTTC. Its protein product is CASSLYGRKQYF.

This clonotype has more than one count but fewer than ten. V is TRBV10-3 and J is TRBJ2-5; D might be TRBD1 or TRBD2, each matching 6 bases. Trimming stripped 4 bases from V and 0 bases from J, with 24 bases between. This CDR3 is 19 amino acids long. Germline CDR1 and CDR2: ENHRY and SYGVKD. CDR3 region: CAISGGGFAAEMNQETQYF. CDR3 in DNA: TGTGCCATCAGTGGAGGGGGGTTTGCAGCCGAGATGAACCAAGAGACCCAGTACTTC.

This clonotype was observed a handful of times. This chain links TRBV6-2 or TRBV6-3 with TRBJ2-1; D may match TRBD1 or TRBD2 (6 bases each). The germline V and J ends were trimmed by 7 bases and 10 bases, with 14 bases remaining between them. The CDR3 extends over 12 amino acids. Germline values: CDR1 MNHEY, CDR2 SVGEGT. The CDR3 protein is CASTNPGGEQFF. CDR3 DNA: TGTGCCAGCACCAACCCCGGGGGCGAGCAGTTCTTC.

This clonotype was counted at least ten times. Written as DNA, the CDR3 is TGTGCCAGCAGTTACGGGCAGGGTCTAAACGAGCAGTACTTC. This translates into CASSYGQGLNEQYF. This sequence joins TRBV6-6 and TRBJ2-7, with a weak D call TRBD1 (5 bases). Trimming removed 2 bases from V and 5 bases from J, with 13 bases in between. Germline V lookup: CDR1 MNHNY, CDR2 SVGAGI (reference sequence). The CDR3 spans 14 residues.

This clonotype occurred a few times. The chain employs TRBV9 and TRBJ2-6; weak D call: TRBD2 (6 bases). The V end lost 6 bases, the J end lost 6 bases, and 13 bases lay between the germline ends. The CDR3 runs 14 residues. CDR1 and CDR2 (germline): SGDLS, YYNGEE. CDR3 coding DNA: TGTGCCAGCACCACCCCGGGGGAGGCCAACGTCCTGACTTTC. It is translated as CASTTPGEANVLTF. The entire variable domain, with the rest obtained from reference TRBV9 and TRBJ2-6, is as follows: DSGVTQTPKHLITATGQRVTLRCSPRSGDLSVYWYQQSLDQGLQFLIQYYNGEERAKGNILERFSAQQFPDLHSELNLSSLELGDSALYFCASTTPGEANVLTFGAGSRLTVL.

This clonotype was detected only a few times. The chain uses TRBV4-1 and TRBJ2-1; D gene ambiguous. The germline V gene encodes CDR1 MGHRA and CDR2 YSYEKL. V lost 3 bases, J lost 4 bases, and 4 bases lay in between. The CDR3 has 12 residues. The CDR3 bases are TGCGCCAGCAGCCACCCGTACAATGAGCAGTTCTTC. It codes for CASSHPYNEQFF.

This clonotype was observed many times. V is TRBV7-3 and J is TRBJ2-1; 7 nucleotides agree with TRBD1. The CDR3 has 15 residues. J lost 0 bases, V lost 3 bases, and 2 bases had no gene match. CDR1 and CDR2 from the germline V gene are SGHTA and FQGTGA. CDR3 in amino acids: CASSFDRASYNEQFF. The CDR3 nucleotides read TGTGCCAGCAGCTTCGACAGGGCCTCCTACAATGAGCAGTTCTTC.

In this sample, this clonotype turned up a few times. This chain uses TRBV7-2 with TRBJ2-1, with 13 bases that match TRBD2. The CDR3 has 15 amino acids. After removal of 4 bases from V and 13 bases from J, the junction contained 10 bases not matched to a gene. Germline V gene data show CDR1 as SGHTA and CDR2 as FQGNSA. CDR3 sequence: CASSSTSGGPEGQFF. As DNA, the CDR3 is TGTGCCAGCAGCTCGACTAGCGGGGGGCCGGAGGGTCAGTTCTTC.

This clonotype came up many times. The rearrangement joins TRBV7-9 to TRBJ1-2; no firm D call. Germline V gene sequence: CDR1 SEHNR, CDR2 FQNEAQ (reference sequence). The CDR3 runs to 13 residues. Trimming removed 6 bases at V and 2 bases at J, with 10 bases between. The CDR3 DNA sequence: TGTGCCAGCAGTTTTGGAGAAAACTATGGCTACACCTTC. This gives the protein CASSFGENYGYTF.

J is TRBJ2-5 and V is TRBV6-2 or TRBV6-3; D might be TRBD2 (6 bases). The DNA end favors TRBJ2-7, so the J call may be wrong. Germline assignment: CDR1 MNHEY and CDR2 SVGEGT. This CDR3 is 12 amino acids long. CDR3 in amino acids: CAAGRQNYEQYF. CDR3 DNA: TGTGCCGCGGGACGGCAAAACTACGAGCAGTACTTC.

The gene calls are TRBV20-1 and TRBJ2-3, with a possible D match to TRBD1 (6 bases). The V gene's germline CDR1 is DFQATT and CDR2 SNEGSKA (reference sequence). This CDR3 is built from 15 residues. Deletions cut 5 bases from V and 4 bases from J, with 19 bases between. CDR3 sequence reads: CSASGVVGLPDTQYF. CDR3 in DNA: TGCAGTGCTTCAGGGGTAGTGGGGTTACCAGATACGCAGTATTTT.

This sequence joins TRBV4-3 and TRBJ1-6; TRBD1 aligns across 10 bases. Germline V gives CDR1 LGHNA, CDR2 YSLEER. The J segment lost 10 bases and the V segment lost 6 bases, leaving 9 bases of the junction unmatched. This CDR3 is 15 amino acids long. The CDR3 DNA reads as TGCGCCAGCAGGCGGGGCGACAGGGGGCACTCACCCCTCCACTTT. Translated, it gives CASRRGDRGHSPLHF.

V and J are TRBV7-3 and TRBJ2-1; TRBD2 is a possible D gene (6 bases). The closer fit of TRBJ2-7 to the DNA end suggests the J call may be wrong. The CDR3 covers 15 residues. CDR1 and CDR2 (germline): SGHTA, FQGTGA. The CDR3 DNA reads as TGTGCCAGCAGCCCTGGGACTTTCGTATACAATGAGCAGTACTTC. Translation gives CASSPGTFVYNEQYF.

The sample holds a few counts of this clonotype. This chain links TRBV3-1 with TRBJ2-1, with unresolved D. Trimming stripped 0 bases from V and 10 bases from J, with 13 bases between. CDR1 and CDR2 from the germline V gene are LGHDT and YNNKEL (reference sequence). CDR3 length equals 14 residues. The CDR3 coding sequence is TGTGCCAGCAGCCAAGATTGGCGCCTTGGCGAGCAGTTCTTC. This encodes CASSQDWRLGEQFF.

As regards this clonotype: A junction boundary mismatches the germline segment, possibly from a read error. The chain employs TRBV7-2 and TRBJ2-7; 9 nucleotides align to TRBD2. This CDR3 spans 16 amino acids. The germline gives CDR1 SGHTA, CDR2 FQGNSA. In DNA form, the CDR3 reads TGTGCCGGCAGCCGTGGGTGGCGGGGGGGCCCTACCGAGCAGTACTTC. It specifies CAGSRGWRGGPTEQYF.

With respect to this clonotype: At one end, the junction sequence differs from germline, possibly due to a read error. The chain recombines TRBV7-2 with TRBJ1-2, with no clear D. The CDR3 runs 15 residues. The V gene's germline CDR1 is SGHTA and CDR2 FQGNSA. The CDR3, as DNA: TGTGCCAGCAGCTTTGGACTCAATATTAACTATGGCCACACCTTC. Translated: CASSFGLNINYGHTF.

This clonotype was found a few times. The chain uses TRBV10-2 and TRBJ2-1, with a tentative D call TRBD2 (8 bases). Germline CDR1 and CDR2: WSHSY and SAAADI. This CDR3 is built from 14 residues. Trimming cost V 7 bases and J 3 bases, with 13 bases left between them. CDR3 in amino acids: CASKGAGGYNEQFF. The CDR3 nucleotides read TGCGCCAGCAAGGGGGCGGGGGGCTACAATGAGCAGTTCTTC.

The V gene is TRBV20-1, the J gene TRBJ1-6; D is possibly TRBD1 (5 bases). The germline CDR1 and CDR2 sequences are DFQATT and SNEGSKA (reference sequence). Trimming left V 1 base short and J 14 bases short, with 18 bases between. CDR3 size: 14 residues. The CDR3 DNA reads TGCAGTGCTAGAGGAGGGACCGGTTCTACGGCCCTCCACTTT. Its translation is CSARGGTGSTALHF.

This clonotype was seen more than once but under ten times. The chain links TRBV10-3 to TRBJ2-1; 13 bases agree with TRBD2. The V segment lost 2 bases and the J segment 0 bases; nucleotides outside the gene matches: 1. Germline V CDR1 and CDR2: ENHRY, SYGVKD. The CDR3 runs to 17 residues. CDR3 coding DNA: TGTGCCATCAGTGAGACTAGCGGGGGGGGCTCCTACAATGAGCAGTTCTTC. Its translation: CAISETSGGGSYNEQFF.